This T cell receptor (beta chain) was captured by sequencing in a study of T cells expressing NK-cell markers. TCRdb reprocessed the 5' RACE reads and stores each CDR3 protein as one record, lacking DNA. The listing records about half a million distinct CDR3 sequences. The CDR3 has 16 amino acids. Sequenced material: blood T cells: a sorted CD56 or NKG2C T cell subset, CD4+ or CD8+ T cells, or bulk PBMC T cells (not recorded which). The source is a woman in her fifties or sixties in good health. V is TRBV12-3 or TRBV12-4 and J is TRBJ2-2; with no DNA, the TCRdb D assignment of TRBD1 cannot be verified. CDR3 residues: CASMTLGTGGFGELFF.